The 24 T cell receptor beta chains given below trace back to one sample, sequenced in a study of T-cell memory formation after mild COVID-19 (dated by TCRdb to about 2021). Preparation of the library involved 5' RACE. This sample was sequenced with an Illumina NovaSeq 6000. TCRdb applied fastp at Q25 and MiXCR to the public reads, then kept only in-frame beta chains. Rows matching on CDR3 protein sequence are summarized as one entry with the most common DNA and genes. Recorded for this sample are 250,000 to 350,000 distinct CDR3 sequences; 15% to 20% of them occurred a single time. The top ten clonotypes cover roughly 24% of the sample. The specimen was PBMCs or a T cell subset sorted from them (not recorded which). Receptors originate from a man aged 18 to 29 who had mild COVID-19 (a few samples of this study predate the infection). The sample titles of this study are shuffled in the database, so cell type and time point are left out; the donor was told from shared clones.

CDR3 nucleotides: TGCAGTGCTCGGGGACCGCGCTATGGCTACACCTTC. It is translated as CSARGPRYGYTF. V is TRBV20-1 and J is TRBJ1-2, with a weak D call TRBD1 (5 bases). With 5 bases removed from V and 4 bases from J, the gap between germline ends came to 11 bases. The CDR3 loop spans 12 amino acids. Germline V gene data show CDR1 as DFQATT and CDR2 as SNEGSKA (reference sequence).

This sequence joins TRBV5-1 and TRBJ1-4; no clear D. The length of the CDR3 is 15 residues. CDR1 and CDR2 (germline): SGHRS, YFSETQ. The V end was cut by 5 bases, the J end by 0 bases, with 11 bases between. The CDR3 DNA follows: TGCGCCAGCAGTTGGACCGATGCAACTAATGAAAAACTGTTTTTT. It codes for CASSWTDATNEKLFF.

This clonotype was observed a few times. This sequence joins TRBV3-1 and TRBJ2-7; D uncertain. V was clipped by 1 base and J by 6 bases, with 7 bases between them. Looked up from germline, CDR1 is LGHDT and CDR2 is YNNKEL (reference sequence). The CDR3 contains 12 residues. The CDR3 sequence: CASSQALGEQYV. The CDR3 bases are TGTGCCAGCAGCCAAGCCTTGGGCGAGCAGTACGTC.

The chain has TRBV4-3 and TRBJ2-1; tentatively, D is TRBD1 (6 bases). Between the trimmed V and J ends, which lost 6 bases and 8 bases, there was a span of 8 bases. Per germline, CDR1 LGHNA and CDR2 YSLEER. This CDR3 is 11 amino acids long. The CDR3 nucleotides are TGCGCCAGCAGACAGGGAGATGAGCAGTTCTTC. It translates to CASRQGDEQFF.

The chain combines TRBV6-2 or TRBV6-3 with TRBJ1-2; no definite D call. The CDR3 is 11 residues long. Trimming removed 2 bases from V and 13 bases from J, with 11 bases in between. CDR1 is MNHEY, CDR2 SVGEGT, per germline. The CDR3 coding sequence is TGTGCCAGCAGTTACGTGGGCCTGTCCACCTTC. Protein product: CASSYVGLSTF.

This clonotype was seen only a few times. The chain is built from TRBV20-1 and TRBJ2-7, with 7 bases matching TRBD2. The germline CDR1 and CDR2 sequences are DFQATT and SNEGSKA (reference sequence). CDR3 length: 15 amino acids. The CDR3 here is CSANPPGGSSYEQYV. In nucleotides, the CDR3 is TGCAGCGCCAACCCCCCCGGGGGGAGCTCCTACGAGCAGTACGTC.

This clonotype has more than one count but fewer than ten. CDR3 in DNA: TGCGCCAGCAGCCCTGACGGGGCTGGAAACACCATATATTTT. Translation gives CASSPDGAGNTIYF. This chain uses TRBV4-3 with TRBJ1-3; D is ambiguous. Germline lookup yields CDR1 LGHNA and CDR2 YSLEER. The CDR3 is 14 residues long. The germline V and J ends were trimmed by 4 bases and 2 bases, with 9 bases remaining between them.

This clonotype was seen only a few times. Here the CDR3 reads CSAIGGAGNEQFF. In DNA, the CDR3 is TGCAGTGCTATAGGGGGGGCCGGGAATGAGCAGTTCTTC. V usage is TRBV20-1 and J usage is TRBJ2-1, with a possible D match to TRBD2 (7 bases). The ends were cut back, 4 bases at V and 7 bases at J, with 14 bases in the middle. Per germline, CDR1 DFQATT and CDR2 SNEGSKA (reference sequence). CDR3 length equals 13 residues.

The chain joins TRBV7-9 to TRBJ2-1; TRBD2 aligns across 9 bases. Germline CDR1 SEHNR, CDR2 FQNEAQ (reference sequence). The CDR3 length is 15 residues. The V gene end was trimmed by 5 bases and the J gene end by 9 bases; junction bases not matched to a gene: 11. The CDR3 DNA reads as TGTGCCAGCAGCCCCTCTAGCGGGGCTGGGGGTGAGCAGTTCTTC. Its protein is CASSPSSGAGGEQFF.

This clonotype appeared many times. The CDR3 region has the DNA TGTGCCACCTCGGACAGGGGCGGACAAGAGACCCAGTACTTC. Its translation is CATSDRGGQETQYF. The rearrangement joins TRBV12-3 or TRBV12-4 to TRBJ2-5, with 9 bases aligning to TRBD1. The CDR3 loop spans 14 amino acids. After removal of 10 bases from V and 2 bases from J, the junction contained 8 bases not matched to a gene.

This clonotype was picked up many times. The J gene is TRBJ2-5, the V gene TRBV24-1, with a tentative D call TRBD1 (5 bases). The CDR3 length is 13 residues. Germline values: CDR1 KGHDR, CDR2 SFDVKD. With 4 bases removed from V and 12 bases from J, the gap between germline ends came to 17 bases. The CDR3 nucleotides read TGTGCCACCAGTGACCCTCGACAGCCCTCGGAGTACTTC. Translation gives CATSDPRQPSEYF.

This clonotype was seen ten or more times. The gene calls are TRBV7-3 and TRBJ2-7; 11 bases agree with TRBD2. The germline V gene encodes CDR1 SGHTA and CDR2 FQGTGA. V lost 5 bases to trimming and J lost 2 bases; unmatched junction nucleotides: 2. This CDR3 comprises 14 residues. The CDR3 DNA reads TGTGCCAGCAGCACTAGCGGGGGTCCCTACGAGCAGTACTTC. Translating it yields CASSTSGGPYEQYF.

V gene TRBV30 combines with J gene TRBJ2-1; 9 positions agree with TRBD2. V shed 5 bases and J 8 bases; nucleotides not matched to a gene: 10. This CDR3 region has 14 residues. The germline V gene has CDR1 GTSNPN and CDR2 SVGIG (reference sequence). CDR3 sequence: CAWSTGTSTDEQFF. The CDR3 nucleotides are TGTGCCTGGTCGACCGGGACTAGCACCGATGAGCAGTTCTTC.

This clonotype was counted a few times. The chain couples TRBV9 to TRBJ1-1; tentative D call: TRBD1 (5 bases). V shed 4 bases and J shed 4 bases, with 14 bases lying between them. Germline V gene lookup returns CDR1 SGDLS and CDR2 YYNGEE. The CDR3 covers 14 residues. DNA for the CDR3: TGTGCCAGCAGCCCTCTCCCGGGGGGCACTGAAGCTTTCTTT. Translation: CASSPLPGGTEAFF.

This clonotype was observed at least ten times. The CDR3 DNA reads as TGCAGCGCCACGCGTGGCAGGATGAACACTGAAGCTTTCTTT. Translated: CSATRGRMNTEAFF. V and J are TRBV29-1 and TRBJ1-1; D is uncertain. Deletions cut 7 bases from V and 0 bases from J, with 15 bases between. Germline V CDR1 and CDR2: SQVTM, ANQGSEA. The CDR3 is 14 residues long.

This clonotype was seen more than once but under ten times. The gene calls are TRBV4-1 and TRBJ2-1, with D perhaps matching TRBD2 (6 bases). In germline, CDR1 is MGHRA, CDR2 YSYEKL. CDR3 length: 14 residues. Trimming pared 0 bases from V and 5 bases from J, leaving 8 bases between. In DNA form, the CDR3 reads TGCGCCAGCAGCCAAGAGACTAGGAACAATGAGCAGTTCTTC. Translation: CASSQETRNNEQFF.

This clonotype was seen only a few times. The rearrangement links TRBV12-3 or TRBV12-4 to TRBJ1-1; no definite D call. This CDR3 is 15 amino acids long. The V gene lost 5 bases and the J gene lost 1 base, with 14 bases spanning the gap. Here the CDR3 reads CASSPWVRGNTEAFF. DNA of the CDR3: TGTGCCAGCAGTCCCTGGGTCCGGGGGAACACTGAAGCTTTCTTT.

The chain combines TRBV20-1 with TRBJ2-6, with TRBD1 matching over 8 bases. The CDR3 covers 16 residues. The trim removed 5 bases at V and 2 bases at J, leaving 8 bases unmatched. Per germline, CDR1 DFQATT and CDR2 SNEGSKA (reference sequence). This CDR3 reads CSAVQGARTGANVLTF. The CDR3 DNA is TGCAGTGCTGTTCAGGGGGCGCGGACTGGGGCCAACGTCCTGACTTTC.

This clonotype occurred a few times. The chain recombines TRBV4-3 with TRBJ2-7; D is possibly TRBD1 or TRBD2 (5 bases each). Trimming removed 1 base from V and 4 bases from J, with 20 bases in between. This CDR3 comprises 17 residues. Germline values: CDR1 LGHNA, CDR2 YSLEER. CDR3 region: CASSQGAIGTGIYEQYF. In DNA form, the CDR3 reads TGCGCCAGCAGCCAAGGAGCGATCGGGACGGGTATTTACGAGCAGTACTTC.

This clonotype was observed a few times. The rearrangement uses TRBV5-1 and TRBJ2-3, with 12 positions matching TRBD2. With V trimmed by 4 bases and J by 4 bases, 19 bases remained unmatched. This CDR3 contains 20 residues. CDR1 is SGHRS, CDR2 YFSETQ, per germline. The CDR3 protein is CASSPNGPGLAGLGPDTQYF. As DNA, the CDR3 is TGCGCCAGCAGCCCAAACGGGCCGGGACTAGCGGGTTTGGGACCAGATACGCAGTATTTT.

The chain uses TRBV4-2 and TRBJ2-6, with D maybe TRBD1 (5 bases). This CDR3 has 21 amino acids. V dropped 0 bases and J dropped 0 bases, with 21 bases sitting between them. Germline lookup yields CDR1 LGHNA and CDR2 YNFKEQ. The CDR3 sequence: CASSQDRVRTMLNSGANVLTF. In DNA form, the CDR3 reads TGTGCCAGCAGCCAAGATCGAGTCAGGACAATGCTTAACTCTGGGGCCAACGTCCTGACTTTC.

The J gene is TRBJ1-1, the V gene TRBV3-1, with 7 nucleotides matching TRBD1. Germline values: CDR1 LGHDT, CDR2 YNNKEL (reference sequence). The V gene end was trimmed by 3 bases and the J gene end by 7 bases; junction bases not matched to a gene: 8. The CDR3 has 14 residues. In nucleotides, the CDR3 is TGTGCCAGCAGCCACCTCGGGACAGACATTGAAGCTTTCTTT. The encoded protein is CASSHLGTDIEAFF.

The chain is built from TRBV4-2 and TRBJ1-4; 10 bases are a match to TRBD1. Germline values: CDR1 LGHNA, CDR2 YNFKEQ. The CDR3 has 17 amino acids. J was trimmed by 5 bases and V by 3 bases; bases with no gene match: 9. The CDR3 DNA follows: TGTGCCAGCAGCCAGTACCCGACAGGGGGCGAGAATGAAAAACTGTTTTTT. Its protein is CASSQYPTGGENEKLFF.

This clonotype appeared a few times. The chain links TRBV2 to TRBJ1-6; no clear D gene. CDR1 SNHLY and CDR2 FYNNEI come from the germline V gene. The CDR3 runs to 14 residues. Trimming stripped 7 bases from V and 7 bases from J, with 14 bases between. The chain's CDR3 is CASNPQSANSPLHF. CDR3 DNA: TGTGCCAGCAATCCCCAGTCCGCCAATTCACCCCTCCACTTT.